Given below is one T cell receptor beta chain in context. The antigen is undetermined. Time point reported: baseline, week 1 (first vaccination visit). The treatment was: pre-vaccination baseline after standard-of-care therapy. These data come from a study of a mutant IDH1 vaccine in newly diagnosed glioma. Overall study: Patients arrived already treated with radiotherapy, temozolomide, or both, most having had both.

Assay used: immunoSEQ multiplex PCR; TCRdb lists only in-frame clones, some missing. The data hold nearly 70,000 clones, with 79% observed a single time. Overall study results and limits: Altogether, 93.3% of patients exhibited vaccine-induced immune responses.

The V segment lost 6 bases and the J segment 2 bases; nucleotides outside the gene matches: 4. The CDR3 runs 15 residues. Germline V gene lookup returns CDR1 MNHEY and CDR2 SVGAGI. The chain couples TRBV6-5 to TRBJ2-2; 9 bases align to TRBD2. The starting material was PBMCs, obtained from a glioma patient treated with radiotherapy, temozolomide or both. This receptor was taken from a man in his forties or fifties with glioma. As DNA, the CDR3 is TGTGCCAGCAGGCCAGCGGGGGGAAACACCGGGGAGCTGTTTTTT. Residues: CASRPAGGNTGELFF.